The rows below give T cell receptor beta chains drawn from one sample of a study of PD-L1 blockade in urothelial cancer. This table comes from immunoSEQ multiplex PCR, and its TCRdb copy is limited to in-frame clones, with some not included. The table lists about 110,000 clones, 85% to 95% of them singletons. The specimen was PBMCs, collected around atezolizumab (anti-PD-L1) treatment. Receptors were obtained from a man aged 55 to 69 with urothelial cancer. Both conserved end residues are trimmed from each CDR3.

J	V	CDR3
TRBJ2-7	TRBV5-8	ASSSEDRFLPVGSYEQY
TRBJ1-1	TRBV18	ASWAGGQPNTEAF
TRBJ1-3	TRBV6-1	ASSEGSGIY
TRBJ2-5	TRBV29-1	SVGQGQETQY
TRBJ1-2	TRBV20-1	SARGQEENT
TRBJ2-5	TRBV28	ASRGLAGGNQETQY
TRBJ2-1	TRBV10-2	ASSDLSESSYNEQF
TRBJ2-3	TRBV5-5	ASSLVRGADTQY
TRBJ2-5	TRBV14	ASSQDPGETQY
TRBJ1-2	TRBV29-1	SVERGQGGEGYT
TRBJ2-7	TRBV19	ASTKAGAGNEQY
TRBJ2-5	TRBV7-9	ASSLGQGMEETQY
TRBJ1-2	TRBV9	ASSVVSGSDGYT
TRBJ2-4	TRBV5-1	ASSTTTGVGNIQY
TRBJ1-6	TRBV27	ASRAGTGDNSPLH
TRBJ2-1	TRBV5-4	ASSLGTSGGRGDEQF
TRBJ2-3	TRBV18	ASSPTSESSDTQY
TRBJ2-7	TRBV18	ASSQGQASSYEQY
TRBJ1-2	TRBV5-6	ASSSDRVVGYT
TRBJ2-1	TRBV15	ATSRVEAGQF
TRBJ2-1	TRBV7-2	ASSPTRRGGYNEQF
TRBJ2-3	TRBV9	ASSAGGWSTDTQY
TRBJ2-7	TRBV7-8	ASSNRGEQY
TRBJ2-1	TRBV7-6	ASSLTLDEQF
TRBJ1-3	TRBV19	ASSIDGGLLGNTIY
TRBJ1-5	TRBV15	ATRTGVPGQPQH
TRBJ2-7	TRBV6-1	ASSDQRTGWSYEQY
TRBJ2-2	TRBV28	ASSFRQGTGELF
TRBJ1-5	TRBV10-2	ASSVGIDQPQH
TRBJ2-1	TRBV30	AWSGSGADNEQF
TRBJ2-7	TRBV30	AWSVGVADYEQY
TRBJ2-7	TRBV4-2	ASSDRSGAPGNEQY
TRBJ1-2	TRBV7-9	ASSVGQNYGYT
TRBJ2-7	TRBV7-2	ASSLTAGGYEQY
TRBJ2-2	TRBV6-1	ASSVRVSANTGELF
TRBJ2-1	TRBV5-4	ASSLDRSTYNEQF
TRBJ2-1	TRBV6-5	ASSYEGASTYNEQF
TRBJ2-3	TRBV27	ASSPFRGGASTDTQY
TRBJ2-1	TRBV27	ASSFDRVWNNEQF
TRBJ2-7	TRBV5-1	ASSSGQGYYEQY
TRBJ2-3	TRBV19	ASSIGGSGKTDTQY
TRBJ2-7	TRBV9	ASSVDHRGGEQY
TRBJ2-1	TRBV2	ASSVGTRSYNEQF
TRBJ2-1	TRBV4-1	ASSPRARTGINEQF
TRBJ2-3	TRBV6-1	ASRYSTDTQY
TRBJ2-3	TRBV4-2	ASSPRTSTDTQY
TRBJ2-1	TRBV5-1	ASSSGQTYNEQF
TRBJ2-5	TRBV6-5	ASSRTTGETQY
TRBJ2-7	TRBV19	ASSIVSGTGAYEQY
TRBJ2-5	TRBV15	ATSRDWGQGGGTQY
TRBJ2-1	TRBV6-5	ASSYTKSGSNEQF